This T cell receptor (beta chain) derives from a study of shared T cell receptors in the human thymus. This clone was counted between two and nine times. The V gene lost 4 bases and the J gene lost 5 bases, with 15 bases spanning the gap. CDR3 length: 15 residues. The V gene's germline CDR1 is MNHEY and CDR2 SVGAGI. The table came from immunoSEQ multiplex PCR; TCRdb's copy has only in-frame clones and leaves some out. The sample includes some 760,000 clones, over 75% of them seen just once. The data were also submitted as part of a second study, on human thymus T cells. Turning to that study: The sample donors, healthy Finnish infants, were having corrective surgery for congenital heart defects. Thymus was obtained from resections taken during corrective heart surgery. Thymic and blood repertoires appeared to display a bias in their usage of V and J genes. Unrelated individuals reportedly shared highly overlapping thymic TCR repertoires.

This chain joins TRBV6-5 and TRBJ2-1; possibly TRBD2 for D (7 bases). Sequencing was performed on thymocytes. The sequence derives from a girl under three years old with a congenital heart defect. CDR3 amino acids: CASSFKGGLNNEQFF. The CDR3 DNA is TGTGCCAGCAGTTTCAAGGGGGGGCTCAACAATGAGCAGTTCTTC.